Listed here are 30 T cell receptor beta chains from one sample, sequenced in a study of blood T cell repertoires in COVID-19 (dated by TCRdb to 2018 to 2021). To prepare the library, the immunoSEQ multiplex PCR assay was applied. Not all clones reach the TCRdb copy of this immuneACCESS table, which keeps in-frame sequences only. Checked studies attribute under half of the gap to unresolved V genes and leave the rest unexplained. The sample table contains some 150,000 clones; only one count was recorded for 70% to 90% of them. The ten largest clonotypes hold around 3.5% of the sample. Source material: peripheral blood. These receptors all stem from a man in his sixties or seventies with acute or convalescent COVID-19.

The V gene is TRBV30, the J gene TRBJ2-1; tentative D call: TRBD2 (6 bases). Trimming removed 5 bases from V and 7 bases from J, with 15 bases in between. This CDR3 region has 13 residues. CDR1 and CDR2 (germline): GTSNPN, SVGIG (reference sequence). CDR3 amino acids: CAWWSGLGNEQFF. CDR3 DNA sequence: TGTGCCTGGTGGAGCGGGCTAGGGAATGAGCAGTTCTTC.

The chain joins TRBV4-3 to TRBJ2-7; the D gene is possibly TRBD1 (8 bases). The CDR3 consists of 16 residues. Germline loops: CDR1 LGHNA, CDR2 YSLEER. With 1 base removed from V and 5 bases from J, the gap between germline ends came to 18 bases. CDR3 protein: CASSQGSTGGGDEQYF. DNA for the CDR3: TGCGCCAGCAGCCAAGGGTCCACAGGGGGGGGTGACGAGCAGTACTTC.

This chain connects TRBV5-1 to TRBJ1-4; D unresolved. CDR1 and CDR2 (germline): SGHRS, YFSETQ. Trimming took off 6 bases at V and 0 bases at J, with 12 bases between the two ends. CDR3 length: 15 amino acids. The CDR3 coding sequence is TGCGCCAGCACTAAAACTCGTGCAACTAATGAAAAACTGTTTTTT. It yields the protein CASTKTRATNEKLFF. The whole variable domain, filled in from reference TRBV5-1 and TRBJ1-4, reads KAGVTQTPRYLIKTRGQQVTLSCSPISGHRSVSWYQQTPGQGLQFLFEYFSETQRNKGNFPGRFSGRQFSNSRSEMNVSTLELGDSALYLCASTKTRATNEKLFFGSGTQLSVL.

This rearrangement joins TRBV5-1 to TRBJ2-1; D is perhaps TRBD2 (6 bases). The V gene lost 4 bases and the J gene lost 5 bases, with 16 bases spanning the gap. The CDR3 length is 15 residues. CDR1 is SGHRS and CDR2 is YFSETQ in the germline V gene. CDR3: CASSPLGGDDNEQFF. The CDR3 region has the DNA TGCGCCAGCAGCCCGCTAGGCGGGGACGACAATGAGCAGTTCTTC.

The chain carries TRBV18 and TRBJ2-5, with 12 bases lining up with TRBD1. With V trimmed by 2 bases and J by 2 bases, 9 bases remained unmatched. Germline CDR1 and CDR2: KGHSH and LQKENI. This CDR3 region has 18 residues. In DNA, the CDR3 is TGTGCCAGCTCACCAAGGTCCGGGACAGGGGGCAGGCAAGAGACCCAGTACTTC. Translation: CASSPRSGTGGRQETQYF.

The chain joins TRBV29-1 to TRBJ2-1; 9 bases are a match to TRBD2. After removal of 4 bases from V and 8 bases from J, the junction contained 6 bases not matched to a gene. The CDR3 consists of 13 residues. Germline lookup yields CDR1 SQVTM and CDR2 ANQGSEA. The CDR3 sequence: CSVGLAATDEQFF. CDR3 DNA: TGCAGCGTTGGACTAGCGGCGACTGATGAGCAGTTCTTC.

V is TRBV4-3 and J is TRBJ2-1; 13 nucleotides line up with TRBD2. The germline V gene has CDR1 LGHNA and CDR2 YSLEER. CDR3 length: 18 residues. The ends lost 1 base at V and 4 bases at J; junction bases unmatched: 7. CDR3 nucleotide sequence: TGCGCCAGCAGCCAAGGACTAGCGGGAGGCCCATTATACAATGAGCAGTTCTTC. Its protein product is CASSQGLAGGPLYNEQFF.

The CDR3 nucleotides read TGCGCCAGCAGCTTGGTTAGCGGGAGCTTCAATGAGCAGTTCTTC. Protein sequence: CASSLVSGSFNEQFF. V gene TRBV5-1 combines with J gene TRBJ2-1, with TRBD2 matching 9 bases. The germline V gene encodes CDR1 SGHRS and CDR2 YFSETQ. This CDR3 comprises 15 residues. The J segment lost 6 bases and the V segment lost 0 bases, leaving 4 bases of the junction unmatched.

The rearrangement uses TRBV6-2 or TRBV6-3 and TRBJ2-7; 8 bases map to TRBD1. Losses at the gene ends were 2 bases for V and 7 bases for J; bases not matched to a gene: 7. Looked up from germline, CDR1 is MNHEY and CDR2 is SVGEGT. This CDR3 is built from 14 residues. CDR3 region: CASSYTQGAREQYF. CDR3 coding DNA: TGTGCCAGCAGTTACACGCAGGGGGCGCGGGAGCAGTACTTC.

The CDR3 region is CASRTPSGNTIYF. As DNA, the CDR3 is TGTGCCAGCCGGACACCCTCTGGAAACACCATATATTTT. The chain carries TRBV6-5 and TRBJ1-3, with D perhaps TRBD1 (5 bases). The CDR3 runs 13 residues. The V end was cut by 8 bases, the J end by 0 bases, with 8 bases between. CDR1 and CDR2 from the germline V gene are MNHEY and SVGAGI.

This chain links TRBV9 with TRBJ2-2, with TRBD2 matching over 13 bases. From germline, CDR1 is SGDLS and CDR2 YYNGEE. J lost 5 bases, V lost 4 bases, and 5 bases had no gene match. CDR3 length: 16 residues. CDR3 protein: CASSTGLAGVTGELFF. In nucleotides, the CDR3 is TGTGCCAGCAGCACCGGACTAGCGGGAGTTACCGGGGAGCTGTTTTTT.

The rearrangement joins TRBV5-6 to TRBJ2-7; perhaps TRBD2 as D (5 bases). The CDR3 spans 13 residues. CDR1 SGHDT and CDR2 YYEEEE come from the germline V gene. CDR3 sequence reads: CSSALGSGNEQYF. CDR3 bases: TGTTCCTCAGCGCTTGGATCGGGGAACGAGCAGTACTTC.

V gene TRBV25-1 combines with J gene TRBJ2-5; D is possibly TRBD2 (5 bases). Trimming removed 4 bases from V and 1 base from J, with 10 bases in between. Germline V gives CDR1 MGHDK, CDR2 SYGVNS. The CDR3 covers 14 residues. This CDR3 reads CASSVGLAQETQYF. In DNA, the CDR3 is TGTGCCAGCAGTGTTGGGCTAGCCCAAGAGACCCAGTACTTC.

The V and J genes are TRBV7-2 and TRBJ2-5; TRBD2 aligns across 11 bases. In germline, CDR1 is SGHTA, CDR2 FQGNSA. The length of the CDR3 is 14 residues. Unmatched junction bases numbered 1, after V lost 3 bases and J lost 4 bases. The CDR3, as DNA: TGTGCCAGCAGCTTTAGCGGGAGGGTAGAGACCCAGTACTTC. Translation gives CASSFSGRVETQYF.

V is TRBV28 and J is TRBJ1-2; possible D gene TRBD1, 6 bases. Germline CDR1 and CDR2: MDHEN and SYDVKM. This CDR3 is 13 amino acids long. Between the trimmed V and J ends, which lost 3 bases and 4 bases, there was a span of 9 bases. Here the CDR3 reads CASSLDSVYGYTF. CDR3 DNA: TGTGCCAGCAGTTTGGACAGCGTCTATGGCTACACCTTC.

The chain links TRBV7-2 to TRBJ2-3, with TRBD1 as a possible D gene (6 bases). The CDR3 contains 17 residues. Germline V gene data show CDR1 as SGHTA and CDR2 as FQGNSA. The V gene lost 3 bases and the J gene lost 3 bases, with 19 bases spanning the gap. The CDR3 protein is CASSFSQGLRGTDTQYF. The CDR3 region has the DNA TGTGCCAGCAGCTTCAGTCAGGGGCTGAGAGGAACAGATACGCAGTATTTT.

The rearrangement links TRBV15 to TRBJ2-1; TRBD2 aligns across 8 bases. The CDR3 extends over 16 amino acids. Germline CDR1 is LNHNV and CDR2 is YYDKDF (reference sequence). Losses at the gene ends were 7 bases for V and 4 bases for J; bases not matched to a gene: 12. CDR3 sequence (DNA): TGTGCCACCACCCAGGCGGGAGGTCCAAATTACAATGAGCAGTTCTTC. Protein: CATTQAGGPNYNEQFF.

V and J are TRBV7-9 and TRBJ2-3, with D possibly TRBD1 on 6 matching bases. Trimming cost V 5 bases and J 0 bases, with 12 bases left between them. Germline V CDR1 and CDR2: SEHNR, FQNEAQ (reference sequence). This CDR3 comprises 15 residues. As DNA, the CDR3 is TGTGCCAGCAGCAAGGGGACACCCAGCACAGATACGCAGTATTTT. Protein sequence: CASSKGTPSTDTQYF.

DNA for the CDR3: TGTGCCAGCTCCCAGGGGGTAGGGTCACCCCTCCACTTT. Protein: CASSQGVGSPLHF. The chain recombines TRBV12-3 or TRBV12-4 with TRBJ1-6; 7 bases line up with TRBD1. This CDR3 spans 13 amino acids. J lost 10 bases, V lost 8 bases, and 8 bases had no gene match.

This clone was observed a few times. V gene TRBV30 combines with J gene TRBJ2-3, with no clear D. Trimming shortened V by 0 bases and J by 2 bases, and 18 bases separated the two germline ends. Looked up from germline, CDR1 is GTSNPN and CDR2 is SVGIG (reference sequence). The length of the CDR3 is 17 residues. The CDR3 sequence is CAWSVLAGPFDTDTQYF. CDR3 nucleotides: TGTGCCTGGAGTGTACTGGCAGGCCCGTTTGACACAGATACGCAGTATTTT.

The chain uses TRBV5-4 and TRBJ2-5, with D tentatively TRBD2 (6 bases). The germline V gene has CDR1 SGHNT and CDR2 YYREEE (reference sequence). V lost 2 bases and J lost 2, with 10 bases in between. The CDR3 contains 14 residues. The CDR3 spells CASSFSSGQETQYF. CDR3 DNA sequence: TGTGCCAGCAGCTTCTCCAGCGGGCAAGAGACCCAGTACTTC.

This rearrangement joins TRBV19 to TRBJ1-4, with TRBD1 as a possible D gene (5 bases). This CDR3 is built from 13 residues. V lost 6 bases and J 8 bases, leaving 13 bases between the germline ends. In germline, CDR1 is LNHDA, CDR2 SQIVND (reference sequence). The DNA of the CDR3 is TGTGCCAGTAGCCAACAGGTTCGGGAAAAACTGTTTTTT. This codes for CASSQQVREKLFF.

This chain connects TRBV28 to TRBJ2-3; 10 bases align to TRBD1. CDR3 length equals 16 residues. Germline V gene sequence: CDR1 MDHEN, CDR2 SYDVKM. V gave up 5 bases and J gave up 3 bases; unmatched junction bases: 8. CDR3 nucleotide sequence: TGTGCCAGCAGTGGGGGACAGGGGCTAGGAACAGATACGCAGTATTTT. This gives the protein CASSGGQGLGTDTQYF.

This rearrangement joins TRBV5-6 to TRBJ2-1; TRBD1 matches 7 bases. This CDR3 region has 14 residues. With V trimmed by 4 bases and J by 4 bases, 5 bases remained unmatched. Germline CDR1 reads SGHDT; CDR2 reads YYEEEE. The CDR3 sequence is CASSRGQRYNEQFF. The CDR3 bases are TGTGCCAGCAGCAGGGGACAGAGATACAATGAGCAGTTCTTC.

The chain is built from TRBV6-6 and TRBJ2-7, with D possibly matching TRBD2 (5 bases). Germline lookup yields CDR1 MNHNY and CDR2 SVGAGI (reference sequence). Trimming cost V 5 bases and J 1 base, with 15 bases left between them. The CDR3 spans 15 residues. CDR3: CASSAIRGISYEQYF. In DNA, the CDR3 is TGTGCCAGCAGTGCTATACGGGGTATTTCCTACGAGCAGTACTTC.

This sequence joins TRBV5-1 and TRBJ1-2; 8 bases align to TRBD1. Germline V gene data show CDR1 as SGHRS and CDR2 as YFSETQ. V dropped 5 bases and J dropped 1; count of bases not matched to a gene: 7. This CDR3 has 15 residues. In nucleotides, the CDR3 is TGCGCCAGCAGACCTGGACAGGGAGGTAACTATGGCTACACCTTC. Its protein product is CASRPGQGGNYGYTF.

The genes are TRBV6-5 and TRBJ1-2; 9 nucleotides agree with TRBD1. The ends lost 6 bases at V and 2 bases at J; junction bases unmatched: 4. Looked up from germline, CDR1 is MNHEY and CDR2 is SVGAGI. The CDR3 totals 14 residues. DNA for the CDR3: TGTGCCAGCAGACCGACAGGGGGAAACTATGGCTACACCTTC. Amino acid sequence: CASRPTGGNYGYTF.

The J gene is TRBJ2-3, the V gene TRBV19; 10 positions agree with TRBD1. The CDR3 extends over 16 amino acids. With 5 bases clipped from V and 8 bases from J, the junction kept 13 bases outside the gene matches. The V gene's germline CDR1 is LNHDA and CDR2 SQIVND (reference sequence). CDR3: CASSPRMTGGSGTQYF. The CDR3 nucleotides read TGTGCCAGTAGTCCGCGGATGACAGGGGGCAGCGGTACGCAGTATTTT.

This clone was detected only once. J is TRBJ1-4 and V is TRBV7-6; unclear D gene. The V gene's germline CDR1 is SGHVS and CDR2 FNYEAQ. V lost 0 bases and J lost 2, with 7 bases in between. The CDR3 has 15 amino acids. The CDR3 is CASSLAATTNEKLFF. Written as DNA, the CDR3 is TGTGCCAGCAGCTTAGCGGCGACTACTAATGAAAAACTGTTTTTT.

This chain links TRBV5-1 with TRBJ2-5, with D perhaps TRBD2 (6 bases). The CDR3 runs 14 residues. V was cut by 1 base and J by 5 bases, with 12 bases left in between. Germline CDR1 and CDR2: SGHRS and YFSETQ. CDR3 in DNA: TGCGCCAGCAGCTTGTTCGGGAGCCGCGAGACCCAGTACTTC. Its translation: CASSLFGSRETQYF.